What follows are 21 T cell receptor beta chains derived from one specimen sequenced in a study of blood T cell repertoires in COVID-19. TCRdb's copy holds only in-frame clones and misses some; the assay was immunoSEQ multiplex PCR. The profile covers 150,000 or so clones, with around 89% appearing a single time and around 25% taken by the ten largest. What was sequenced was peripheral blood. These receptors were obtained from a man aged 55 to 69 with acute or convalescent COVID-19.

The V gene is TRBV5-8, the J gene TRBJ1-2; tentative D call: TRBD1 (5 bases). There are 16 residues in the CDR3. Germline-derived CDR1 and CDR2 are SGHTS and YDEGEE. V lost 3 bases and J 2 bases, leaving 17 bases between the germline ends. CDR3 coding DNA: TGTGCCAGCAGCTCGGGAGGTCAAACAGGAAACTATGGCTACACCTTC. Amino acid sequence: CASSSGGQTGNYGYTF.

The V call is TRBV27, the J call TRBJ1-2, with D tentatively TRBD1 (5 bases). This CDR3 region has 13 residues. V lost 3 bases and J 4 bases, leaving 9 bases between the germline ends. Germline CDR1 is MNHEY and CDR2 is SMNVEV (reference sequence). The CDR3 is CASSFIQGYGYTF. The DNA of the CDR3 is TGTGCCAGCAGTTTTATTCAGGGCTATGGCTACACCTTC.

The chain joins TRBV30 to TRBJ1-6; no reliable D call. The CDR3 spans 13 residues. Trimming left V 4 bases short and J 5 bases short, with 9 bases between. CDR1 is GTSNPN and CDR2 is SVGIG in the germline V gene (reference sequence). In nucleotides, the CDR3 is TGTGCCTGGACCCCCAGTAATAATTCACCCCTCCACTTT. Translated, it gives CAWTPSNNSPLHF.

The rearrangement uses TRBV12-5 and TRBJ1-2; 8 positions match TRBD1. Per germline, CDR1 LGHNT and CDR2 FRNRAP. Trimming removed 2 bases from V and 8 bases from J; junction bases left unmatched: 19. The CDR3 spans 18 residues. CDR3 protein: CASGLKLDRELARSGYTF. As DNA, the CDR3 is TGTGCTAGTGGTTTGAAACTGGACAGGGAGCTGGCTCGGTCCGGCTACACCTTC.

This chain uses TRBV9 with TRBJ1-2, with D maybe TRBD1 (6 bases). Germline V lookup: CDR1 SGDLS, CDR2 YYNGEE. The CDR3 has 14 amino acids. V was pared by 1 base and J by 10 bases, with 17 bases between. The CDR3 DNA is TGTGCCAGCAGCGTAATGGTGGGGGCGTGGGACTACACCTTC. As protein: CASSVMVGAWDYTF.

The rearrangement uses TRBV10-3 and TRBJ2-7, with 7 positions matching TRBD1. The CDR3 spans 14 residues. The germline V gene encodes CDR1 ENHRY and CDR2 SYGVKD. V lost 7 bases, J lost 2 bases, and 8 bases stayed unmatched. DNA of the CDR3: TGTGCCATCACCTCAGGGACAGCCACCTACGAGCAGTACTTC. It translates to CAITSGTATYEQYF.

The rearrangement joins TRBV30 to TRBJ1-2; 7 bases line up with TRBD1. Germline CDR1 is GTSNPN and CDR2 is SVGIG (reference sequence). The length of the CDR3 is 16 residues. With V trimmed by 3 bases and J by 3 bases, 13 bases remained unmatched. The CDR3 here is CAWRGPTGQKDYGYTF. CDR3 bases: TGTGCCTGGAGGGGTCCGACGGGACAGAAGGACTATGGCTACACCTTC.

In this sample, this clone turned up once. V and J are TRBV28 and TRBJ2-1, with 8 positions matching TRBD2. Germline trimming cut 2 bases from V and 4 bases from J; bases unmatched to any gene: 4. This CDR3 region has 15 residues. In germline, CDR1 is MDHEN, CDR2 SYDVKM. The CDR3 here is CASSLGGGLYNEQFF. The CDR3 coding sequence is TGTGCCAGCAGTTTAGGCGGGGGGCTTTACAATGAGCAGTTCTTC.

The chain uses TRBV24-1 and TRBJ2-7; 8 nucleotides match TRBD2. There are 22 residues in the CDR3. Germline V gene sequence: CDR1 KGHDR, CDR2 SFDVKD. V gave up 0 bases and J gave up 0 bases; unmatched junction bases: 21. CDR3 region: CATSDLPYTGTRISGPSYEQYV. CDR3 coding DNA: TGTGCCACCAGTGATTTGCCTTATACCGGGACTAGAATATCTGGCCCCTCCTACGAGCAGTACGTC.

This chain joins TRBV6-5 and TRBJ2-2; D uncertain. Germline V lookup: CDR1 MNHEY, CDR2 SVGAGI. The V end was cut by 0 bases, the J end by 7 bases, with 9 bases between. This CDR3 has 14 residues. The CDR3 protein is CASSYSAGGGELFF. The DNA for the CDR3 is TGTGCCAGCAGTTACTCGGCAGGTGGCGGGGAGCTGTTTTTT.

The DNA of the CDR3 is TGTGCCAGTAGTCGGACAGGGCAAGAGACCCAGTACTTC. It yields the protein CASSRTGQETQYF. This sequence joins TRBV19 and TRBJ2-5, with 8 nucleotides matching TRBD1. Germline V gene lookup returns CDR1 LNHDA and CDR2 SQIVND (reference sequence). The CDR3 loop spans 13 amino acids. V lost 5 bases to trimming and J lost 2 bases; unmatched junction nucleotides: 1.

The chain combines TRBV29-1 with TRBJ2-5, with a possible D match to TRBD1 (6 bases). Trimming cost V 0 bases and J 4 bases, with 9 bases left between them. The germline V gene encodes CDR1 SQVTM and CDR2 ANQGSEA. The CDR3 length is 13 residues. In DNA, the CDR3 is TGCAGCGTTGAAGAATCAGGGGCAGAGACCCAGTACTTC. This translates into CSVEESGAETQYF.

This clone was picked up a small number of times. The rearrangement joins TRBV24-1 to TRBJ2-2; 11 bases map to TRBD2. CDR1 and CDR2 from the germline V gene are KGHDR and SFDVKD. J gave up 1 base and V 3 bases, and 6 bases lay outside the gene matches. This CDR3 has 18 residues. CDR3 DNA sequence: TGTGCCACCAGTGATCCCTGGACTAGCGGGTGGAACACCGGGGAGCTGTTTTTT. As protein: CATSDPWTSGWNTGELFF.

The chain links TRBV24-1 to TRBJ2-1, with D perhaps matching TRBD1 (6 bases). Per germline, CDR1 KGHDR and CDR2 SFDVKD. The CDR3 length is 14 residues. V was pared by 4 bases and J by 7 bases, with 13 bases between. CDR3 residues: CATSDPSQGNEQFF. CDR3 DNA sequence: TGTGCCACCAGTGACCCCTCTCAGGGGAATGAGCAGTTCTTC.

V gene TRBV10-3 combines with J gene TRBJ2-5, with 7 bases matching TRBD2. V was clipped by 0 bases and J by 1 base; unmatched bases: 2. Germline V gives CDR1 ENHRY, CDR2 SYGVKD. This CDR3 region has 15 residues. The chain's CDR3 is CAISESGGIQETQYF. CDR3 nucleotides: TGTGCCATCAGTGAGTCCGGGGGGATCCAAGAGACCCAGTACTTC.

This clone was seen once. The chain employs TRBV5-3 and TRBJ2-7; perhaps TRBD1 as D (5 bases). TRBV5-3 is reported as an ORF; its role is uncertain. The CDR3 totals 14 residues. Trimming cost V 3 bases and J 3 bases, with 13 bases left between them. Here the CDR3 DNA reads TGTGCCAGAAGCTCCAGGGCGGCCGTCTACGAGCAGTACTTC. Its translation is CARSSRAAVYEQYF.

The chain combines TRBV10-3 with TRBJ2-2; the D gene is possibly TRBD1 (6 bases). Germline assignment: CDR1 ENHRY and CDR2 SYGVKD. This CDR3 has 14 residues. Trimming took 6 bases from V and 1 from J, leaving 9 bases between them. The CDR3 loop reads CAISGQRNTGELFF. In DNA, the CDR3 is TGTGCCATCAGCGGACAGAGGAACACCGGGGAGCTGTTTTTT.

This clone has just one count. This sequence joins TRBV18 and TRBJ2-1; D is undetermined. CDR1 KGHSH and CDR2 LQKENI come from the germline V gene. V lost 2 bases, J lost 8 bases, and 13 bases lay in between. The CDR3 consists of 14 residues. CDR3 DNA: TGTGCCAGCTCACCAGTCCAGCAGGATGATGAGCAGTTCTTC. Its protein is CASSPVQQDDEQFF.

The V call is TRBV7-8, the J call TRBJ1-3; 10 bases agree with TRBD1. Germline V gene lookup returns CDR1 SGHVS and CDR2 FQNEAQ. Trimming at V came to 6 bases and at J to 3 bases, leaving 14 bases not matched to a gene. This CDR3 region has 18 residues. The CDR3 DNA reads TGTGCCAGCAGACCGGGACAGGGGTCGATACGGAATGGAAACACCATATATTTT. This sequence encodes CASRPGQGSIRNGNTIYF.

This chain joins TRBV5-1 and TRBJ2-3, with D possibly matching TRBD1 (6 bases). The CDR3 contains 15 residues. The V end was cut by 3 bases, the J end by 1 base, with 12 bases between. The V gene's germline CDR1 is SGHRS and CDR2 YFSETQ. The CDR3 nucleotides are TGCGCCAGCAGCTACTCAGGGGTCGGCACAGATACGCAGTATTTT. This encodes CASSYSGVGTDTQYF.

The chain couples TRBV7-9 to TRBJ1-1; 7 bases are shared with TRBD1. The CDR3 contains 15 residues. V dropped 2 bases and J dropped 3; count of bases not matched to a gene: 6. In germline, CDR1 is SEHNR, CDR2 FQNEAQ (reference sequence). The CDR3 region is CASSLPGQGDTEAFF. As DNA, the CDR3 is TGTGCCAGCAGCTTACCCGGGCAGGGGGACACTGAAGCTTTCTTT.